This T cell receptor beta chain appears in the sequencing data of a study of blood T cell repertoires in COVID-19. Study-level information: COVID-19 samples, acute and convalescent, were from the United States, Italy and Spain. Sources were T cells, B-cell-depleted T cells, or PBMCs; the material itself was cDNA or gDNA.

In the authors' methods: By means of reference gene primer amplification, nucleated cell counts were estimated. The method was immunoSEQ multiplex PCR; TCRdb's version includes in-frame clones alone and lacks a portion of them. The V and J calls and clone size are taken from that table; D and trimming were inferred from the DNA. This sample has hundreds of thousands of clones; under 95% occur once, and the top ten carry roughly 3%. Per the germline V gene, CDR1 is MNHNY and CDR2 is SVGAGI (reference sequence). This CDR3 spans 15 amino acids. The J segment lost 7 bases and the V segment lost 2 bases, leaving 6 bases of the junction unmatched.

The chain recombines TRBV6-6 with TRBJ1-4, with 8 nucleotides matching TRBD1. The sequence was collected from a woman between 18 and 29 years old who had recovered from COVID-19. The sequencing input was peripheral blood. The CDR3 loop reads CASSYPDREAEKLFF. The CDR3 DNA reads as TGTGCCAGCAGTTACCCGGACAGGGAGGCTGAAAAACTGTTTTTT.